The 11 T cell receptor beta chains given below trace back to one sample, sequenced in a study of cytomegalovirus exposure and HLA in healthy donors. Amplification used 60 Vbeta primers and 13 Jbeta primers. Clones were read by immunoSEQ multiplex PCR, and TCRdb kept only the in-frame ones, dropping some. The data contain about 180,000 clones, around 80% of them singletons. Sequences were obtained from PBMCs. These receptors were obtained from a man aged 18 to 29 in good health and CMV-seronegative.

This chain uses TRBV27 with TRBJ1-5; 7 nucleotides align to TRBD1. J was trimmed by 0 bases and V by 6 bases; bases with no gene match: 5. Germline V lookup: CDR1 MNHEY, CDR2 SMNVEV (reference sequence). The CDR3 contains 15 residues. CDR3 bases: TGTGCCAGCAGCTCGACAGGGCTTAGCAATCAGCCCCAGCATTTT. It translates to CASSSTGLSNQPQHF.

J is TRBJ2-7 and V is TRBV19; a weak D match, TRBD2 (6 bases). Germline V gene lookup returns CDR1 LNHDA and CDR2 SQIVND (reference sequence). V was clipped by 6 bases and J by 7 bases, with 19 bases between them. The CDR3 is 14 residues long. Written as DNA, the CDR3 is TGTGCCAGTAGCCGACGGGGGATCTACGATGAGCAGTACTTC. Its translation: CASSRRGIYDEQYF.

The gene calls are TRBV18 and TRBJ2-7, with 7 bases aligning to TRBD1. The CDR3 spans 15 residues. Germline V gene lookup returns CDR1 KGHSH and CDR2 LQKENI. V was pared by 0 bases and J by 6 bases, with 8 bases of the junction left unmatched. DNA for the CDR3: TGTGCCAGCTCACCACCGATGAGAACAGGGGCCGAGCAGTACTTC. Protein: CASSPPMRTGAEQYF.

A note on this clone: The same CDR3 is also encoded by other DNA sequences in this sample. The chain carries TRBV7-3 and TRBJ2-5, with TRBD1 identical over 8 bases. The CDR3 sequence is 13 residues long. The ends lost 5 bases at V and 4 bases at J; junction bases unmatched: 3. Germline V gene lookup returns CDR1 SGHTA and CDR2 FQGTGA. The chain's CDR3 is CASSPDRGETQYF. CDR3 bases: TGTGCCAGCAGCCCAGACAGGGGAGAGACCCAGTACTTC.

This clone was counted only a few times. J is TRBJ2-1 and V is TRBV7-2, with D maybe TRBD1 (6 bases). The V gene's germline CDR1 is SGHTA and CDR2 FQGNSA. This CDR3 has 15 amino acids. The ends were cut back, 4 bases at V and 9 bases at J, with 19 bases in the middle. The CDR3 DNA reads TGTGCCAGCAGCTATTCTGGGGACACCCGAGGTGAGCAGTTCTTC. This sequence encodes CASSYSGDTRGEQFF.

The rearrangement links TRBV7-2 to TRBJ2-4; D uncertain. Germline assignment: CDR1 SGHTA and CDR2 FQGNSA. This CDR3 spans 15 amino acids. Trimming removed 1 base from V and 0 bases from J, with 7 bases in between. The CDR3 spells CASSLVGLAKNIQYF. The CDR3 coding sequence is TGTGCCAGCAGCTTAGTGGGCCTAGCCAAAAACATTCAGTACTTC. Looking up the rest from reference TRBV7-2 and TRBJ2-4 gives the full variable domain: GAGVSQSPSNKVTEKGKDVELRCDPISGHTALYWYRQSLGQGLEFLIYFQGNSAPDKSGLPSDRFSAERTGGSVSTLTIQRTQQEDSAVYLCASSLVGLAKNIQYFGAGTRLSVL.

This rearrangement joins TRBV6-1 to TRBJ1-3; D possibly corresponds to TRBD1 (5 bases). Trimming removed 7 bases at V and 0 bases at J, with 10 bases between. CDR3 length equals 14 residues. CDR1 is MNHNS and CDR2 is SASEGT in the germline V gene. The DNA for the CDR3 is TGTGCCAGCATGGGGGGTTTCTCTGGAAACACCATATATTTT. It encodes CASMGGFSGNTIYF.

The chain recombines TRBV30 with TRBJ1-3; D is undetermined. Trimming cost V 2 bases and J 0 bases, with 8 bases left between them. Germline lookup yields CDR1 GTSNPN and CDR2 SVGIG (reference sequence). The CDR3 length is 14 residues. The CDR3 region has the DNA TGTGCCTGGAGTTTTGGCTCCTCTGGAAACACCATATATTTT. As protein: CAWSFGSSGNTIYF.

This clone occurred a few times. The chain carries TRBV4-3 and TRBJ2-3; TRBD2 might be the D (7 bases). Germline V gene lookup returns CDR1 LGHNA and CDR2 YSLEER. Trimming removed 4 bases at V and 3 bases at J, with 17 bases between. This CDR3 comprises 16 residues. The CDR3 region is CASSPRGGAETDTQYF. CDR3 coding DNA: TGCGCCAGCAGCCCACGTGGGGGGGCGGAAACAGATACGCAGTATTTT.

The CDR3 region is CASSVRGTGLNEKLFF. The CDR3 DNA follows: TGTGCCAGCAGTGTTCGTGGGACAGGGCTTAATGAAAAACTGTTTTTT. The J gene is TRBJ1-4, the V gene TRBV6-4, with TRBD1 matching 9 bases. CDR3 length: 16 amino acids. Germline V gene data show CDR1 as MRHNA and CDR2 as SNTAGT. The ends lost 4 bases at V and 4 bases at J; junction bases unmatched: 7.

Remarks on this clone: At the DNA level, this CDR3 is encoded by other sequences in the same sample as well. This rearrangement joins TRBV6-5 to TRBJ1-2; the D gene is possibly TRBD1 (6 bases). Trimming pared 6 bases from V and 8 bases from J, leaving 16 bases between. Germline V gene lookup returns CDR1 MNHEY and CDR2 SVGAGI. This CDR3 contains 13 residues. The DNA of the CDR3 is TGTGCCAGCAGACCAAATCAGGGGTACGGCTACACCTTC. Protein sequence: CASRPNQGYGYTF.